This is a list of T cell receptor beta chains from one sample in a study of identical twins. TCRdb itself ran the 5' RACE reads through MiXCR, one entry per CDR3 protein. There are hundreds of thousands of distinct CDR3 sequences in the sample; 9% to 15% occur only once, and 1.5% to 2% lies in the top ten. These same data were also listed under a study on yellow fever vaccine responses in identical twins.

Sequenced sample: PBMCs. All receptors derive from a woman younger than 35 in good health. The CDR3 runs from the conserved cysteine through the conserved F or W. The order of the fields is V gene, J gene, clone size, D gene, CDR3 DNA, CDR3 protein. A D gene is named only where the DNA matches it firmly. Size values are once, few and many counts, or a class for expanded clones, and some rows have none.

v_gene: TRBV6-5; j_gene: TRBJ2-3; abundance: few; d_gene: -; CDR3nt: TGTGCCAGCTGGGGATACACAGATACGCAGTATTTT; CDR3aa: CASWGYTDTQYF
v_gene: TRBV20-1; j_gene: TRBJ2-1; abundance: -; d_gene: TRBD2; CDR3nt: TGCAGTGCTGCCGAGCTAGCGGGAGGTCTCTACAATGAGCAGTTCTTC; CDR3aa: CSAAELAGGLYNEQFF
v_gene: TRBV9; j_gene: TRBJ2-1; abundance: few; d_gene: -; CDR3nt: TGTGCCAGCAGCACCCCACATGTACCCGGTGAGCAGTTCTTC; CDR3aa: CASSTPHVPGEQFF
v_gene: TRBV20-1; j_gene: TRBJ2-5; abundance: few; d_gene: TRBD2; CDR3nt: TGCAGTGCTAGACCTTGGGCCGGTACTAGCGTTCAAGAGACCCAGTACTTC; CDR3aa: CSARPWAGTSVQETQYF
v_gene: TRBV5-6; j_gene: TRBJ2-5; abundance: -; d_gene: -; CDR3nt: TGTGCCAGCAGCCGTCCTTTGGGTGGGGGGGGCGAGACCCAGTACTTC; CDR3aa: CASSRPLGGGGETQYF
v_gene: TRBV20-1; j_gene: TRBJ2-2; abundance: few; d_gene: TRBD2; CDR3nt: TGCAGTGCTACCGAGCGGGAGCACACCGGGGAGCTGTTTTTT; CDR3aa: CSATEREHTGELFF
v_gene: TRBV7-9; j_gene: TRBJ1-2; abundance: few; d_gene: -; CDR3nt: TGTGCCAGCAGCTTAGCGCTCCAGGTTGATGGCTACACCTTC; CDR3aa: CASSLALQVDGYTF
v_gene: TRBV5-5; j_gene: TRBJ2-5; abundance: -; d_gene: -; CDR3nt: TGTGCCAGCAGCTCGGTAGGGACCTTCCAAGAGACCCAGTACTTC; CDR3aa: CASSSVGTFQETQYF
v_gene: TRBV5-6; j_gene: TRBJ1-1; abundance: few; d_gene: -; CDR3nt: TGTGCCAGCAGCGGGGCCCGGGCGGGGGGCACTGAAGCTTTCTTT; CDR3aa: CASSGARAGGTEAFF
v_gene: TRBV20-1; j_gene: TRBJ2-2; abundance: few; d_gene: -; CDR3nt: TGCAGTGCTAGACCCAGGGCAGGGGTGAACACCGGGGAGCTGTTTTTT; CDR3aa: CSARPRAGVNTGELFF
v_gene: TRBV5-5; j_gene: TRBJ2-1; abundance: few; d_gene: -; CDR3nt: TGTGCCAGCAGCTTGGGGATCACAGGGAAACTAAATGAGCAGTTCTTC; CDR3aa: CASSLGITGKLNEQFF
v_gene: TRBV28; j_gene: TRBJ2-1; abundance: -; d_gene: TRBD2; CDR3nt: TGTGCCAGCTTTGGCGGGAGATTGTTCTTC; CDR3aa: CASFGGRLFF
v_gene: TRBV6-5; j_gene: TRBJ2-5; abundance: few; d_gene: -; CDR3nt: TGTGCCAGCAGTTACAGGACGGAACGAGGAACCCAGTACTTC; CDR3aa: CASSYRTERGTQYF
v_gene: TRBV18; j_gene: TRBJ2-7; abundance: -; d_gene: -; CDR3nt: TGTGCCAGCTCACCCGCGGGGGCGTCCTACGAGCAGTACTTC; CDR3aa: CASSPAGASYEQYF
v_gene: TRBV7-9; j_gene: TRBJ1-5; abundance: -; d_gene: TRBD1; CDR3nt: TGTGCCAGCATCAAAGGACAGGGGGCCCGTCAGCCCCAGCATTTT; CDR3aa: CASIKGQGARQPQHF
v_gene: TRBV10-3; j_gene: TRBJ2-1; abundance: few; d_gene: TRBD2; CDR3nt: TGTGCCATCAGCCCCGGGACTAGGGCAAACAATGAGCAGTTCTTC; CDR3aa: CAISPGTRANNEQFF
v_gene: TRBV10-1; j_gene: TRBJ2-1; abundance: -; d_gene: -; CDR3nt: TGCGCCAGCAGCCGAGACTTGCAAGAGACCCAGTTCTTC; CDR3aa: CASSRDLQETQFF
v_gene: TRBV3-1; j_gene: TRBJ1-6; abundance: many; d_gene: TRBD1; CDR3nt: TGTGCCAGCAGCCAGCAACGGACAGGTTCACCCCTCCACTTT; CDR3aa: CASSQQRTGSPLHF
v_gene: TRBV7-9; j_gene: TRBJ1-1; abundance: few; d_gene: -; CDR3nt: TGTGCCAGCAGCTTCAGGGGTAGAGAGAACACTGAAGCTTTCTTT; CDR3aa: CASSFRGRENTEAFF
v_gene: TRBV6-1; j_gene: TRBJ1-1; abundance: few; d_gene: TRBD1; CDR3nt: TGTGCCAGCAGACCACAGGGGAGGACTGAAGCTTTCTTT; CDR3aa: CASRPQGRTEAFF
v_gene: TRBV5-1; j_gene: TRBJ2-5; abundance: -; d_gene: -; CDR3nt: TGCGCCAGCAGCCGCGGGACAGACGAGACCCAGTACTTC; CDR3aa: CASSRGTDETQYF
v_gene: TRBV11-2; j_gene: TRBJ2-3; abundance: few; d_gene: TRBD2; CDR3nt: TGTGCCAGCAGCTTAACTAGCGGGAGCTCGAAGGATACGCAGTATTTT; CDR3aa: CASSLTSGSSKDTQYF
v_gene: TRBV7-9; j_gene: TRBJ2-3; abundance: -; d_gene: -; CDR3nt: TGTGCCAGCAGCTTTGTCACGGCTTCTAGCACAGATACGCAGTATTTT; CDR3aa: CASSFVTASSTDTQYF